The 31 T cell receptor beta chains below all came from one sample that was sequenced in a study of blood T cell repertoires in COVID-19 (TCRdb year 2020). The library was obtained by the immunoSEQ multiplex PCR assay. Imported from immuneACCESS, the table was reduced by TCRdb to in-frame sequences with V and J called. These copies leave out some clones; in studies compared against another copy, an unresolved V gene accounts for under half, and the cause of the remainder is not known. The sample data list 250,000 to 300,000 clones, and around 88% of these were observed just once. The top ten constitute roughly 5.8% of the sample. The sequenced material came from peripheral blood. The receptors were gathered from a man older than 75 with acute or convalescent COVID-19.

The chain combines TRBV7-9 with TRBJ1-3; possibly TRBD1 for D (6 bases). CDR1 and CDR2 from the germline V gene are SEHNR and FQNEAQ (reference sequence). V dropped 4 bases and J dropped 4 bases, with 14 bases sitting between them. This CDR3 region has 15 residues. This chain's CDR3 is CASSSTGTPGNTIYF. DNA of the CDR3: TGTGCCAGCAGCTCGACCGGGACACCCGGAAACACCATATATTTT. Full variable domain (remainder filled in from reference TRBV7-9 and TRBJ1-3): DTGVSQNPRHKITKRGQNVTFRCDPISEHNRLYWYRQTLGQGPEFLTYFQNEAQLEKSRLLSDRFSAERPKGSFSTLEIQRTEQGDSAMYLCASSSTGTPGNTIYFGEGSWLTVV.

CDR3: CASSMAPGGISYGYTF. The CDR3 DNA follows: TGTGCCAGTAGTATGGCCCCCGGGGGAATATCCTATGGCTACACCTTC. J is TRBJ1-2 and V is TRBV19, with D possibly matching TRBD1 (5 bases). Germline V gene lookup returns CDR1 LNHDA and CDR2 SQIVND (reference sequence). V lost 3 bases, J lost 4 bases, and 18 bases lay in between. The CDR3 sequence is 16 residues long.

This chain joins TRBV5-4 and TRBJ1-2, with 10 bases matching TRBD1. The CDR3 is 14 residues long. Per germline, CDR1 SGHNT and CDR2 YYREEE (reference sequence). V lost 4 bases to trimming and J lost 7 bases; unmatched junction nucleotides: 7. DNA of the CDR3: TGTGCCAGCAGCCTAGGACAGGGGGATAGTGGCTACACCTTC. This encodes CASSLGQGDSGYTF.

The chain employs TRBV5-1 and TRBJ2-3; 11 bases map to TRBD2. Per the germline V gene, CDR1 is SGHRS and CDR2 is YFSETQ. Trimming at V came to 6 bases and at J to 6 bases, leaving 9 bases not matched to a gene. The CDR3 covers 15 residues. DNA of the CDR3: TGCGCCAGCATTCCCCTAGCGGGGGGCCACGATACGCAGTATTTT. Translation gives CASIPLAGGHDTQYF.

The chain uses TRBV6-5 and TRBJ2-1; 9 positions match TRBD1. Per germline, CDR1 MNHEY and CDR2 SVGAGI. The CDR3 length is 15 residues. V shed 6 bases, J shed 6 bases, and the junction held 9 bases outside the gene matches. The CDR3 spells CASRSRTGVGNEQFF. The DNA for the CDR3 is TGTGCCAGCAGATCCCGGACAGGGGTCGGCAATGAGCAGTTCTTC.

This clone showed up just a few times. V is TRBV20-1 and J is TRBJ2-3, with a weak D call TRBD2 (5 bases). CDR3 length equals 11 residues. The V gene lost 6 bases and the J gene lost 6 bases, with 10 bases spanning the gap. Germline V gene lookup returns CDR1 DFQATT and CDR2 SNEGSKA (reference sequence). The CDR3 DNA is TGCAGTGCCCGCCCGGGGGATACGCAGTATTTT. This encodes CSARPGDTQYF.

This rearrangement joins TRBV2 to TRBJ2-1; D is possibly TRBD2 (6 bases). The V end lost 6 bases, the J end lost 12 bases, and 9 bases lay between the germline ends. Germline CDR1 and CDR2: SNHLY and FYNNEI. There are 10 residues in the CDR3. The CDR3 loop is CASREGSQFF. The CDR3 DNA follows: TGTGCCAGCAGGGAGGGTTCGCAGTTCTTC. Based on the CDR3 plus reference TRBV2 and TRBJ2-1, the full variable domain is EPEVTQTPSHQVTQMGQEVILRCVPISNHLYFYWYRQILGQKVEFLVSFYNNEISEKSEIFDDQFSVERPDGSNFTLKIRSTKLEDSAMYFCASREGSQFFGPGTRLTVL.

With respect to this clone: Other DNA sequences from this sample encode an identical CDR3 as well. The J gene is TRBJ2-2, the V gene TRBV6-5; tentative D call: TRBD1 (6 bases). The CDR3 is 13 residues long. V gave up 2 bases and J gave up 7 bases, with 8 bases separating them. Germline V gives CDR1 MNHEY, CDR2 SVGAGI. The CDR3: CASSYRGSGELFF. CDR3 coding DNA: TGTGCCAGCAGTTACAGGGGGAGCGGGGAGCTGTTTTTT.

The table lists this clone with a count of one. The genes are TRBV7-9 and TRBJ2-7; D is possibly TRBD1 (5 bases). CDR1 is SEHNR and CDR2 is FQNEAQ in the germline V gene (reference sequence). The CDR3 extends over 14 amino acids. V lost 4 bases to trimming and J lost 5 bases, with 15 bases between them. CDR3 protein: CASSSQGRVNEQYF. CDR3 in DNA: TGTGCCAGCAGCTCCCAGGGTAGAGTGAACGAGCAGTACTTC.

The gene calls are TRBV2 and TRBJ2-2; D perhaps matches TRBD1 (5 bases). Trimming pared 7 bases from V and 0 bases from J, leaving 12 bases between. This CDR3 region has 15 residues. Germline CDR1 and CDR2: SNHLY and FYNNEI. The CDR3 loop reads CASKEGASNTGELFF. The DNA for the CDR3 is TGTGCCAGCAAAGAAGGGGCGTCGAACACCGGGGAGCTGTTTTTT. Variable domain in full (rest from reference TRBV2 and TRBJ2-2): EPEVTQTPSHQVTQMGQEVILRCVPISNHLYFYWYRQILGQKVEFLVSFYNNEISEKSEIFDDQFSVERPDGSNFTLKIRSTKLEDSAMYFCASKEGASNTGELFFGEGSRLTVL.

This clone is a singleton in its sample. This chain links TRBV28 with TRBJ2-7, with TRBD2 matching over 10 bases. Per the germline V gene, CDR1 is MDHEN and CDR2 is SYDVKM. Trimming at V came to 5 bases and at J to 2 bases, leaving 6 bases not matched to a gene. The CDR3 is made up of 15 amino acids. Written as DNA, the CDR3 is TGTGCCAGCAGTGGATCTAGCGGGGGCCCCTACGAGCAGTACTTC. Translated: CASSGSSGGPYEQYF.

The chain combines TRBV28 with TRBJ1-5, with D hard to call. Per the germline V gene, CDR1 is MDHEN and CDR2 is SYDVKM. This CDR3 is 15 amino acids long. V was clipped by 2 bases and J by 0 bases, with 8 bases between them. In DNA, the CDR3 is TGTGCCAGCAGTTTACCCGGGGTTAGCAATCAGCCCCAGCATTTT. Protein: CASSLPGVSNQPQHF.

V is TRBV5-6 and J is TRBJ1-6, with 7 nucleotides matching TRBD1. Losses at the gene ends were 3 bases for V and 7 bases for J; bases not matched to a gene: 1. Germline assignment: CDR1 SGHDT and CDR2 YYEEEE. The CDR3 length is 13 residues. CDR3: CASSWGQNSPLHF. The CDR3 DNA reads TGTGCCAGCAGCTGGGGACAGAATTCACCCCTCCACTTT.

The CDR3 is CASSLGQYEKLFF. The CDR3 region has the DNA TGTGCCAGCAGCTTAGGACAGTATGAAAAACTGTTTTTT. The chain combines TRBV7-2 with TRBJ1-4, with a weak D call TRBD1 (5 bases). Trimming took 1 base from V and 6 from J, leaving 6 bases between them. Germline lookup yields CDR1 SGHTA and CDR2 FQGNSA. This CDR3 spans 13 amino acids.

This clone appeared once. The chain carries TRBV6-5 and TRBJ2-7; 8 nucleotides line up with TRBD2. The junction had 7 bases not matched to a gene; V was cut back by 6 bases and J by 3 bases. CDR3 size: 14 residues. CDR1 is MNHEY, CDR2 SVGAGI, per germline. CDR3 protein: CASRVAGLGYEQYF. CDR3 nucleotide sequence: TGTGCCAGCAGGGTAGCGGGATTGGGCTACGAGCAGTACTTC.

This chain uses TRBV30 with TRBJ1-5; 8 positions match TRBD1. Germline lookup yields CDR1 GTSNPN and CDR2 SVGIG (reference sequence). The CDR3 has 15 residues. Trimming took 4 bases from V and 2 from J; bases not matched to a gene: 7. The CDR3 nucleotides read TGTGCCTGGAACCCAGCAGGGGGCGGCAATCAGCCCCAGCATTTT. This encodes CAWNPAGGGNQPQHF.

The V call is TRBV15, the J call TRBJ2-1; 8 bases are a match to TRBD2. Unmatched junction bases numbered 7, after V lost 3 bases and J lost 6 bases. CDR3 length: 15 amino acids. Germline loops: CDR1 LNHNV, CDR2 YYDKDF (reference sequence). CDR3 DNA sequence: TGTGCCACCAGCAGCGGGGGGGCCATCTTCAATGAGCAGTTCTTC. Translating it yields CATSSGGAIFNEQFF.

CDR3: CASSLVHYNYGYTF. In DNA, the CDR3 is TGCGCCAGCAGCTTGGTCCACTATAACTATGGCTACACCTTC. This sequence joins TRBV5-1 and TRBJ1-2; D is ambiguous. V lost 0 bases and J 1 base, leaving 7 bases between the germline ends. CDR3 size: 14 residues. CDR1 is SGHRS, CDR2 YFSETQ, per germline.

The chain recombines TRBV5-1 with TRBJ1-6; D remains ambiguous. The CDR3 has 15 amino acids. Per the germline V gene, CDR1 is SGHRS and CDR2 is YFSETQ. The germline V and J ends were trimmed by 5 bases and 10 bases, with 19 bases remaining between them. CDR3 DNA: TGCGCCAGCAGTTCGGCAGCGTCTTCAATGTCACCCCTCCACTTT. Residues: CASSSAASSMSPLHF.

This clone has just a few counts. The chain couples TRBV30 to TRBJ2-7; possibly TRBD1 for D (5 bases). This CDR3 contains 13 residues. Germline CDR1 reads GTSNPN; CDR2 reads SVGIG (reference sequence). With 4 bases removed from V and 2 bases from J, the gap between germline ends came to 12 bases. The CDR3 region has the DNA TGTGCCTGGAAACGTGACAGACCCTACGAGCAGTACTTC. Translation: CAWKRDRPYEQYF.

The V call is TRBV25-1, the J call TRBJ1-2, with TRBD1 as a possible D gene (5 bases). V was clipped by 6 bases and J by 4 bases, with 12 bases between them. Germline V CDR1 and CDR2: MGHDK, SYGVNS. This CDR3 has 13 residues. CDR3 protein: CASRRDGGYGYTF. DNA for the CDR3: TGTGCCAGCAGAAGAGACGGGGGCTATGGCTACACCTTC.

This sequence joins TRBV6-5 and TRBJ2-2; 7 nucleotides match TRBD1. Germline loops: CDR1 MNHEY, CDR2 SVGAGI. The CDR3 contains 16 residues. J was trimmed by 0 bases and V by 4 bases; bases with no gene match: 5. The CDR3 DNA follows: TGTGCCAGCAGTTCGGGACAGCTCGCGAACACCGGGGAGCTGTTTTTT. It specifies CASSSGQLANTGELFF.

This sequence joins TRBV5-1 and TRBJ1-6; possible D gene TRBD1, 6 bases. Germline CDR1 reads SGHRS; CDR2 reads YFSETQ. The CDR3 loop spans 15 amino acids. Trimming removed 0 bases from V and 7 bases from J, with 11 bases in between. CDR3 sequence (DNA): TGCGCCAGCAGCTTGGCGGGACAACTGAATTCACCCCTCCACTTT. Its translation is CASSLAGQLNSPLHF.

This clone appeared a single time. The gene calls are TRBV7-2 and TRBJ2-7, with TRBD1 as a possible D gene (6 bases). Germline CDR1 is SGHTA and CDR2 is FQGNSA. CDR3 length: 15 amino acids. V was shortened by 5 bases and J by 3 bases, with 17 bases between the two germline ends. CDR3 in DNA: TGTGCCAGCAGCACTCCCGGGACAAACCTCTACGAGCAGTACTTC. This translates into CASSTPGTNLYEQYF.

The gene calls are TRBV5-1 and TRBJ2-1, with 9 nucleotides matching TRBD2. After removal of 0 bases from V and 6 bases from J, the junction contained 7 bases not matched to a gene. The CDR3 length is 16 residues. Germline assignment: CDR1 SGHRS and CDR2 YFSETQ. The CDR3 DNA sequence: TGCGCCAGCAGCTTGGTGGCGGGGGGGCCGTTCAATGAGCAGTTCTTC. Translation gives CASSLVAGGPFNEQFF.

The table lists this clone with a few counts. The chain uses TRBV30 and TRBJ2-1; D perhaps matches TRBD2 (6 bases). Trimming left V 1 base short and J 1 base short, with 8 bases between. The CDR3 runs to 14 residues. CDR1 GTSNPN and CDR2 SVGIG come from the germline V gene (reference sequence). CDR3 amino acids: CAWSGGGSYNEQFF. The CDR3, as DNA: TGTGCCTGGAGTGGTGGGGGGTCCTACAATGAGCAGTTCTTC.

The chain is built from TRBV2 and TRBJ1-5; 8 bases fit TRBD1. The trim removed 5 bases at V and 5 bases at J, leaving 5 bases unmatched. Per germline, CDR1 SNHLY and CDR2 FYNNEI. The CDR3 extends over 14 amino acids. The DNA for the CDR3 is TGTGCCAGCAGTTCTGGACAGGGAGATCAGCCCCAGCATTTT. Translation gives CASSSGQGDQPQHF.

DNA for the CDR3: TGTGCCACCAGTGATTTCTCCGCCACTCTCACAGATACGCAGTATTTT. Translation: CATSDFSATLTDTQYF. The chain carries TRBV24-1 and TRBJ2-3; D unclear. Trimming pared 1 base from V and 2 bases from J, leaving 12 bases between. The CDR3 sequence is 16 residues long. Germline values: CDR1 KGHDR, CDR2 SFDVKD.

CDR3 in DNA: TGTGCCAGCAGCTTCGGACAGCTCAACTCTAATGAAAAACTGTTTTTT. This gives the protein CASSFGQLNSNEKLFF. The V gene is TRBV7-9, the J gene TRBJ1-4; D is perhaps TRBD1 (6 bases). The V gene lost 3 bases and the J gene lost 3 bases, with 14 bases spanning the gap. The CDR3 has 16 residues. CDR1 is SEHNR, CDR2 FQNEAQ, per germline (reference sequence).

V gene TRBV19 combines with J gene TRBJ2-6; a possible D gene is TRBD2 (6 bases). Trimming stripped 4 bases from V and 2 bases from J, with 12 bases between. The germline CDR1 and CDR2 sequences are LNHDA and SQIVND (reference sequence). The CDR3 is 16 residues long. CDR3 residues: CASSTSWGAGANVLTF. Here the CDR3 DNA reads TGTGCCAGTAGTACCTCCTGGGGGGCTGGGGCCAACGTCCTGACTTTC.

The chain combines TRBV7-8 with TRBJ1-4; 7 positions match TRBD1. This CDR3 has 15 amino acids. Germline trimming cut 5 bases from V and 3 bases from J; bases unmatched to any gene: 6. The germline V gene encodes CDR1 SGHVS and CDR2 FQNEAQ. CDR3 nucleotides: TGTGCCAGCAGCACAACCGGGACAGCTAATGAAAAACTGTTTTTT. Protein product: CASSTTGTANEKLFF. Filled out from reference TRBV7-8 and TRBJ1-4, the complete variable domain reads GAGVSQSPRYKVAKRGQDVALRCDPISGHVSLFWYQQALGQGPEFLTYFQNEAQLDKSGLPSDRFFAERPEGSVSTLKIQRTQQEDSAVYLCASSTTGTANEKLFFGSGTQLSVL.